These T cell receptor beta chains were read from a single sample in a study of blood T cell repertoires in COVID-19. Sequencing used immunoSEQ multiplex PCR; TCRdb keeps in-frame clones, though not all of them. Here the sample spans 300,000 to 350,000 clones, nearly 90% being singletons. The sequencing sample was made of PBMCs or T cells enriched from blood (not recorded which). The receptors shown here come from a woman aged 18-29 years with acute COVID-19. The CDR3 runs from the conserved cysteine through the conserved F or W. A D gene is named only where the DNA matches it firmly. Size is omitted from some rows. Given values are once, few, many or a class for expanded clones.

NA,TRBJ1-1,NA,TRBV29-1,TGCAGCGTCGAACGGCGGGCTTTAAGTACTGAAGCTTTCTTT,CSVERRALSTEAFF
NA,TRBJ2-3,NA,TRBV18,TGTGCCAGCTCACCACTATTAGATACGCAGTATTTT,CASSPLLDTQYF
NA,TRBJ1-1,NA,TRBV7-3,TGTGCCAGCAGCCTCGAGGAGGGGAGCACTGAAGCTTTCTTT,CASSLEEGSTEAFF
NA,TRBJ2-3,NA,TRBV14,TGTGCCAGCCGGGACTCGCGGCTGACAGATACGCAGTATTTT,CASRDSRLTDTQYF
NA,TRBJ2-7,TRBD2,TRBV6-5,TGTGCCACCGGGGGGACTAGCGTATCCGAGCAGTACTTC,CATGGTSVSEQYF
once,TRBJ1-6,NA,TRBV18,TGTGCCAGCTCCCGCGAGGGACACTCATATAATTCACCCCTCCACTTT,CASSREGHSYNSPLHF
few,TRBJ1-5,NA,TRBV21-1,TGTGCCAGCAGCAAATCCGGGCAGGGAAGAGAGATATGGCCCCAGCATTTT,CASSKSGQGREIWPQHF
NA,TRBJ2-7,TRBD1,TRBV7-9,TGTGCCAGCAGCTATTCCCGGGACAGGGGCTACGAGCAGTACTTC,CASSYSRDRGYEQYF
NA,TRBJ2-7,NA,TRBV6-5,TGTGCCAGCGGGGGCAGTGTTACCTACGAGCAGTACTTC,CASGGSVTYEQYF
NA,TRBJ2-7,TRBD2,TRBV27,TGTGCCAGCCGCCCAGCGGGAGGATACGAGCAGTACTTC,CASRPAGGYEQYF
NA,TRBJ1-4,NA,TRBV7-2,TGTGCCAGCAGCTTAGTATCAGGGATGCGTGAAAAACTGTTTTTT,CASSLVSGMREKLFF
NA,TRBJ2-1,TRBD1,TRBV10-3,TGTGCCATCAACCCTGGGACAGGGGAGGCTGAGCAGTTCTTC,CAINPGTGEAEQFF
NA,TRBJ2-2,NA,TRBV21-1,TGTGCCAGCAGCAAAGGAAAGACGGGGGACGCCGGGGAGCTGTTTTTT,CASSKGKTGDAGELFF
NA,TRBJ1-1,TRBD1,TRBV5-1,TGCGCCAGCAGTTCGGGACAGTTGAACACTGAAGCTTTCTTT,CASSSGQLNTEAFF
NA,TRBJ2-2,TRBD2,TRBV5-6,TGTGCCAGCAGCCATAGCGGGAGTACCACCGGGGAGCTGTTTTTT,CASSHSGSTTGELFF
few,TRBJ1-2,TRBD1,TRBV27,TGTGCCAGCAGTTGGGACAGGGGAACCTATGGCTACACCTTC,CASSWDRGTYGYTF
NA,TRBJ2-7,NA,TRBV10-1,TGCGCCAGCTGTTACATCTCCTACGAGCAGTACTTC,CASCYISYEQYF
NA,TRBJ1-1,NA,TRBV2,TGTGCCAGCAGTGAAAACGGAGGACTGGCCACTGAAGCTTTCTTT,CASSENGGLATEAFF
NA,TRBJ1-3,NA,TRBV2,TGTGCCAGCTGCCGCCTATCTGGAAACACCATATATTTT,CASCRLSGNTIYF
NA,TRBJ2-1,TRBD2,TRBV5-1,TGCGCCAGCAGCACCCTTAAGACTAGCGGGACATACAATGAGCAGTTCTTC,CASSTLKTSGTYNEQFF
NA,TRBJ2-7,NA,TRBV12-5,TGTGCTAGTGGTTTTGGGGGCCCCTTGGGCGAGCAGTACTTC,CASGFGGPLGEQYF
NA,TRBJ2-7,NA,TRBV5-5,TGTGCCAGCAGCTCCTCATTTACGGGTTACGAGCAGTACTTC,CASSSSFTGYEQYF
NA,TRBJ2-1,NA,TRBV18,TGTGCCAGCTCACCAAACGGTTACTCCTACAATGAGCAGTTCTTC,CASSPNGYSYNEQFF
NA,TRBJ1-2,NA,TRBV28,TGTGCCAGCAGTTTGCCGTTCCGGGGGGCCGGAGGCTACACCTTC,CASSLPFRGAGGYTF
NA,TRBJ2-4,TRBD1,TRBV28,TGTGCCAGCAGTTCACAGGGGGCAAACATTCAGTACTTC,CASSSQGANIQYF
NA,TRBJ1-2,TRBD1,TRBV29-1,TGCAGCGCCTTAGAACAGGGGGCCTCTGGCTACACCTTC,CSALEQGASGYTF
NA,TRBJ1-1,NA,TRBV12-3/TRBV12-4,TGTGCCAGCACGTTGCGGGAGGGGACTGAAGCTTTCTTT,CASTLREGTEAFF
NA,TRBJ2-1,TRBD2,TRBV29-1,TGCAGCGTTGAGGGCGGGAGATTCAATGAGCAGTTCTTC,CSVEGGRFNEQFF